Included here is one T cell receptor (beta chain) sequence, with context. Its specificity is not known. In the PCR, 60 Vbeta and 13 Jbeta primers were used. Using immunoSEQ multiplex PCR, the repertoire was profiled, and TCRdb retains in-frame clones only, with some absent. The sample includes about 120,000 clones, 75% to 90% of them seen just once. This entry belongs to a study of cytomegalovirus exposure and HLA in healthy donors. The study's findings and limits: In a later analysis, HLA-associated TCR beta chains were more clonally expanded than equally common others.

With 6 bases clipped from V and 0 bases from J, the junction kept 6 bases outside the gene matches. The CDR3 runs 15 residues. CDR1 MNHEY and CDR2 SMNVEV come from the germline V gene (reference sequence). Regarding donors, all were healthy bone marrow donors. This clonotype was obtained from a female donor in good health and CMV-seropositive. The sequenced sample consisted of PBMCs. The chain is built from TRBV27 and TRBJ2-7, with 9 bases matching TRBD2. Here the CDR3 DNA reads TGTGCCAGCAGGGCTAGCGGGGTTAGCTCCTACGAGCAGTACTTC. This gives the protein CASRASGVSSYEQYF.